Listed below are T cell receptor beta chains from one sample, sequenced in a study of blood T cell repertoires in COVID-19. TCRdb's copy holds only in-frame clones and misses some; the assay was immunoSEQ multiplex PCR. The sample holds about 160,000 clones; 75% to 90% are singletons and the top ten take around 3.2%. Sequenced material: PBMCs or T cells enriched from blood (not recorded which). The receptors here all came from a woman aged 55-70 years who had recovered from COVID-19. The CDR3 runs from the conserved cysteine through the conserved F or W. The order of the fields is J gene, clone size, D gene, V gene, CDR3 DNA, CDR3 protein. D genes are given only for firm matches. Only part of the rows carry a size: once, few, many, or a class if the clone is expanded.

J gene: TRBJ1-2
clone size: .
D gene: .
V gene: TRBV27
CDR3 DNA: TGTGCCAGCAGTTTACTCGGCAGGGAGGGTGGCTACACCTTC
CDR3 protein: CASSLLGREGGYTF

J gene: TRBJ1-4
clone size: .
D gene: .
V gene: TRBV20-1
CDR3 DNA: TGCAGTGCCCTACTGAATGAAAAACTGTTTTTT
CDR3 protein: CSALLNEKLFF

J gene: TRBJ2-7
clone size: .
D gene: TRBD2
V gene: TRBV19
CDR3 DNA: TGTGCCAGTAGTGACTCCACGGCTAGCGGATACGAGCAGTACTTC
CDR3 protein: CASSDSTASGYEQYF

J gene: TRBJ2-5
clone size: .
D gene: .
V gene: TRBV2
CDR3 DNA: TGTGCCAGCGAGCGGAAAGAGACCCAGTACTTC
CDR3 protein: CASERKETQYF

J gene: TRBJ2-1
clone size: .
D gene: .
V gene: TRBV7-3
CDR3 DNA: TGTGCCAGCAGCTTAAACCCCCCGGGGGGCGGATACAATGAGCAGTTCTTC
CDR3 protein: CASSLNPPGGGYNEQFF

J gene: TRBJ2-3
clone size: few
D gene: .
V gene: TRBV14
CDR3 DNA: TGTGCCAGCAGCCAAGCCCGGTCCACAGATACGCAGTATTTT
CDR3 protein: CASSQARSTDTQYF

J gene: TRBJ1-1
clone size: once
D gene: .
V gene: TRBV6-2/TRBV6-3
CDR3 DNA: TGTGCCAGCAGTTACGTGGGAGGGACTGAAGCTTTCTTT
CDR3 protein: CASSYVGGTEAFF

J gene: TRBJ1-2
clone size: .
D gene: .
V gene: TRBV18
CDR3 DNA: TGTGCCAGCTCACCAACAGGGTTTGGGGACTATGGCTACACCTTC
CDR3 protein: CASSPTGFGDYGYTF

J gene: TRBJ2-7
clone size: many
D gene: TRBD2
V gene: TRBV3-1/TRBV3-2
CDR3 DNA: TGTGCCAGCAGCCAAGAGCACACGGGAGGATACGAGCAGTACTTC
CDR3 protein: CASSQEHTGGYEQYF

J gene: TRBJ2-7
clone size: .
D gene: .
V gene: TRBV6-4
CDR3 DNA: TGTGCCAGCAGGAAGGTCAGGTTTTCCGAGCAGTACTTC
CDR3 protein: CASRKVRFSEQYF

J gene: TRBJ1-4
clone size: .
D gene: TRBD1
V gene: TRBV5-1
CDR3 DNA: TGCGCCAGCAGCTCCCAAAGACAGGGAATAGGAATAGGAGAAAAACTGTTTTTT
CDR3 protein: CASSSQRQGIGIGEKLFF

J gene: TRBJ1-5
clone size: once
D gene: .
V gene: TRBV30
CDR3 DNA: TGTGCCTGGAGTTCTGGGGGGGGCTCTGGCAATCAGCCCCAGCATTTT
CDR3 protein: CAWSSGGGSGNQPQHF

J gene: TRBJ1-5
clone size: .
D gene: .
V gene: TRBV21-1
CDR3 DNA: TGTGCCAGCAGCACCCGGAGACGGCGGGATCAGCCCCAGCATTTT
CDR3 protein: CASSTRRRRDQPQHF

J gene: TRBJ1-2
clone size: .
D gene: .
V gene: TRBV19
CDR3 DNA: TGTGCCAGTAGTATTTTTTTAGACTATGGCTACACCTTC
CDR3 protein: CASSIFLDYGYTF

J gene: TRBJ1-2
clone size: .
D gene: TRBD1
V gene: TRBV4-1
CDR3 DNA: TGCGCCAGCAGCCAAGATTTGGACAGGGGGCTCCTGGTAGGCTACACCTTC
CDR3 protein: CASSQDLDRGLLVGYTF

J gene: TRBJ2-3
clone size: .
D gene: .
V gene: TRBV30
CDR3 DNA: TGTGCCTGGAGACACCGGGGACTGGGTACGCAGTATTTT
CDR3 protein: CAWRHRGLGTQYF

J gene: TRBJ2-7
clone size: .
D gene: TRBD1
V gene: TRBV2
CDR3 DNA: TGTGCCAGCACCCAGACAGGGGCCGAGCAGTACTTC
CDR3 protein: CASTQTGAEQYF

J gene: TRBJ2-7
clone size: .
D gene: TRBD1
V gene: TRBV5-1
CDR3 DNA: TGCGCCAGCAGCTTGGGTAGTTTGGGACAGGGGAAGGGCGAGCAGTACTTC
CDR3 protein: CASSLGSLGQGKGEQYF

J gene: TRBJ1-2
clone size: .
D gene: TRBD1
V gene: TRBV6-6
CDR3 DNA: TGTGCCAGCACCACACAGGGGGTTCGTGGCTACACCTTC
CDR3 protein: CASTTQGVRGYTF

J gene: TRBJ1-5
clone size: many
D gene: .
V gene: TRBV24-1
CDR3 DNA: TGTGCCACCAGTGACCGACGAGCGGGTCAGCCCCAGCATTTT
CDR3 protein: CATSDRRAGQPQHF

J gene: TRBJ2-1
clone size: once
D gene: TRBD1
V gene: TRBV19
CDR3 DNA: TGTGCCAGTGGGACAGGGAGTAGGAATGAGCAGTTCTTC
CDR3 protein: CASGTGSRNEQFF

J gene: TRBJ1-2
clone size: .
D gene: .
V gene: TRBV27
CDR3 DNA: TGTGCCAGCAGTCCCTTGGGGGGGGGAGGTTTGTATGGCTACACCTTC
CDR3 protein: CASSPLGGGGLYGYTF